This TCR beta chain came from a study of cytomegalovirus exposure and HLA in healthy donors. Background on the study: Earlier sequencing of about 179 million T cells yielded 100 million to 120 million unique TCR beta sequences.

60 Vbeta and 13 Jbeta primers were used in PCR. TCRdb's table, derived via immunoSEQ multiplex PCR, lists solely in-frame clones and lacks some. The data contain some 180,000 clones, 75% to 85% of them seen just once; the ten biggest clones take up 3.7%. V was clipped by 8 bases and J by 4 bases, with 13 bases between them. CDR3 length: 13 residues. From germline, CDR1 is MNHEY and CDR2 SMNVEV (reference sequence). This clone turned up a few times. J is TRBJ2-3 and V is TRBV27; a weak D match, TRBD2 (5 bases). Sequenced sample: PBMCs. The sequence came from a woman aged 55-69 years in good health and CMV-seropositive. The CDR3 sequence is CASGRTYPDTQYF. In DNA, the CDR3 is TGTGCCAGCGGACGGACTTACCCAGATACGCAGTATTTT.